Shown below are 32 T cell receptor beta chains from a single sample sequenced in a study of shared clonotypes between healthy human individuals. The naive CD8 subset, CD45RO-negative cells positively selected for CCR7, excluded terminally differentiated effector memory CD45RA+ cells. Data came from immunoSEQ multiplex PCR; TCRdb stores just in-frame clones and leaves some out. The profile shows nearly 2 million clones, less than 95% of them singletons. Source material: naive CD8+ T cells sorted from blood. The origin of the receptors is a man younger than 30 in good health.

The J gene is TRBJ2-1, the V gene TRBV19; possible D gene TRBD2, 6 bases. The CDR3 extends over 13 amino acids. V was clipped by 1 base and J by 8 bases, with 9 bases between them. Looked up from germline, CDR1 is LNHDA and CDR2 is SQIVND (reference sequence). The CDR3 nucleotides are TGTGCCAGTAGTATAGGTTGGGGGGATGAGCAGTTCTTC. Its protein is CASSIGWGDEQFF.

The rearrangement links TRBV28 to TRBJ1-4, with 7 bases fitting TRBD1. V gave up 3 bases and J gave up 8 bases; unmatched junction bases: 0. Looked up from germline, CDR1 is MDHEN and CDR2 is SYDVKM. This CDR3 contains 12 residues. CDR3 sequence (DNA): TGTGCCAGCAGTTTGGGACAGGAAAAACTGTTTTTT. This gives the protein CASSLGQEKLFF.

About this clone: Other DNA sequences in this sample translate to the same CDR3. The chain uses TRBV5-4 and TRBJ2-3; tentatively, D is TRBD1 (5 bases). Germline-derived CDR1 and CDR2 are SGHNT and YYREEE (reference sequence). The CDR3 spans 14 residues. V shed 2 bases and J shed 0 bases, with 7 bases lying between them. The CDR3 DNA reads TGTGCCAGCAGCTTTGACAGTAGCACAGATACGCAGTATTTT. Protein sequence: CASSFDSSTDTQYF.

The chain links TRBV5-6 to TRBJ2-7; 9 positions match TRBD1. Trimming cost V 0 bases and J 5 bases; bases outside gene matches: 3. The germline gives CDR1 SGHDT, CDR2 YYEEEE. There are 14 residues in the CDR3. CDR3 sequence: CASSLGDRANEQYF. In DNA form, the CDR3 reads TGTGCCAGCAGCTTGGGGGACAGGGCAAACGAGCAGTACTTC. Complete variable domain (other parts from reference TRBV5-6 and TRBJ2-7): DAGVTQSPTHLIKTRGQQVTLRCSPKSGHDTVSWYQQALGQGPQFIFQYYEEEERQRGNFPDRFSGHQFPNYSSELNVNALLLGDSALYLCASSLGDRANEQYFGPGTRLTVT.

The DNA for the CDR3 is TGTGCCAGCAGCCCCCCGGGGAAGGGCGGGACCGGGGAGCTGTTTTTT. This codes for CASSPPGKGGTGELFF. The chain employs TRBV9 and TRBJ2-2, with a possible D match to TRBD2 (5 bases). V was clipped by 4 bases and J by 5 bases, with 18 bases between them. CDR3 length equals 16 residues. Germline values: CDR1 SGDLS, CDR2 YYNGEE.

This chain joins TRBV10-2 and TRBJ2-7, with D possibly TRBD1 on 7 matching bases. The germline V gene encodes CDR1 WSHSY and CDR2 SAAADI. Trimming shortened V by 1 base and J by 2 bases, and 24 bases separated the two germline ends. CDR3 length: 19 amino acids. The CDR3 DNA sequence: TGCGCCAGCAGTGAGTGGGGGGTGGGGATACAGGGGACCCCCTACGAGCAGTACTTC. Protein: CASSEWGVGIQGTPYEQYF.

The rearrangement uses TRBV5-6 and TRBJ2-1; D remains ambiguous. CDR1 is SGHDT and CDR2 is YYEEEE in the germline V gene. V was pared by 3 bases and J by 1 base, with 11 bases between. There are 15 residues in the CDR3. The CDR3 reads CASSYSIVSYNEQFF. The CDR3 DNA reads TGTGCCAGCAGCTATTCGATAGTATCCTACAATGAGCAGTTCTTC.

The CDR3 spells CASRGTDNTEAFF. CDR3 DNA sequence: TGTGCCAGCAGAGGGACAGATAACACTGAAGCTTTCTTT. The gene calls are TRBV5-4 and TRBJ1-1; 7 nucleotides align to TRBD1. Germline assignment: CDR1 SGHNT and CDR2 YYREEE (reference sequence). The V gene end was trimmed by 5 bases and the J gene end by 2 bases; junction bases not matched to a gene: 3. The CDR3 runs to 13 residues.

This clone was seen once. This chain joins TRBV11-3 and TRBJ2-2, with 7 bases lining up with TRBD2. V trimming: 3 bases; J trimming: 5 bases; junction bases outside the gene matches: 15. Germline V gene sequence: CDR1 SGHNT, CDR2 YENEEA. This CDR3 spans 18 amino acids. DNA of the CDR3: TGTGCCAGCAGCTTGATTCGTATTGCGGGAGTAGGGACCGGGGAGCTGTTTTTT. Amino acids: CASSLIRIAGVGTGELFF.

The CDR3: CASSSWNRASNTEAFF. In DNA form, the CDR3 reads TGTGCCAGCAGTTCCTGGAACAGGGCCTCGAACACTGAAGCTTTCTTT. The chain joins TRBV28 to TRBJ1-1; D possibly corresponds to TRBD1 (6 bases). Trimming cost V 4 bases and J 1 base, with 16 bases left between them. The CDR3 runs to 16 residues. Germline V gene lookup returns CDR1 MDHEN and CDR2 SYDVKM.

The V gene is TRBV5-6, the J gene TRBJ2-7; 7 bases agree with TRBD2. With 0 bases clipped from V and 6 bases from J, the junction kept 12 bases outside the gene matches. Germline CDR1 is SGHDT and CDR2 is YYEEEE. The CDR3 spans 16 residues. This CDR3 reads CASSLVVGGPLGEQYF. CDR3 nucleotides: TGTGCCAGCAGCTTGGTGGTGGGAGGGCCTCTGGGCGAGCAGTACTTC. The full variable domain, its missing parts supplied by reference TRBV5-6 and TRBJ2-7, is DAGVTQSPTHLIKTRGQQVTLRCSPKSGHDTVSWYQQALGQGPQFIFQYYEEEERQRGNFPDRFSGHQFPNYSSELNVNALLLGDSALYLCASSLVVGGPLGEQYFGPGTRLTVT.

V usage is TRBV19 and J usage is TRBJ2-2; 10 bases match TRBD2. This CDR3 comprises 15 residues. V lost 6 bases to trimming and J lost 6 bases; unmatched junction nucleotides: 7. Germline CDR1 is LNHDA and CDR2 is SQIVND (reference sequence). The CDR3 here is CASSTLAGVAGELFF. CDR3 sequence (DNA): TGTGCCAGTAGCACCCTAGCGGGAGTCGCCGGGGAGCTGTTTTTT.

V gene TRBV7-9 combines with J gene TRBJ2-1; D is unclear. This CDR3 spans 14 amino acids. Germline V gene sequence: CDR1 SEHNR, CDR2 FQNEAQ (reference sequence). Between the trimmed V and J ends, which lost 0 bases and 7 bases, there was a span of 10 bases. The CDR3 spells CASSLASFLNEQFF. CDR3 DNA: TGTGCCAGCAGCTTAGCCAGTTTTCTGAATGAGCAGTTCTTC. Full variable domain (outside the CDR3, taken from reference TRBV7-9 and TRBJ2-1): DTGVSQNPRHKITKRGQNVTFRCDPISEHNRLYWYRQTLGQGPEFLTYFQNEAQLEKSRLLSDRFSAERPKGSFSTLEIQRTEQGDSAMYLCASSLASFLNEQFFGPGTRLTVL.

The chain couples TRBV10-1 to TRBJ1-3; TRBD1 aligns across 8 bases. Germline CDR1 reads WNHNN; CDR2 reads SYGVQD (reference sequence). CDR3 length equals 15 residues. V dropped 2 bases and J dropped 3; count of bases not matched to a gene: 3. Written as DNA, the CDR3 is TGCGCCAGCAGTGAGGGACAGGGAGTTGGAAACACCATATATTTT. This codes for CASSEGQGVGNTIYF.

The chain recombines TRBV7-3 with TRBJ2-1; 9 bases are shared with TRBD2. Germline lookup yields CDR1 SGHTA and CDR2 FQGTGA. The CDR3 extends over 16 amino acids. V lost 1 base, J lost 1 base, and 2 bases stayed unmatched. The CDR3 protein is CASSLSGGESYNEQFF. The CDR3 DNA is TGTGCCAGCAGCTTAAGCGGGGGGGAATCCTACAATGAGCAGTTCTTC.

The chain joins TRBV18 to TRBJ2-7; the match to TRBD1 covers 9 bases. In germline, CDR1 is KGHSH, CDR2 LQKENI. CDR3 length equals 15 residues. V gave up 6 bases and J gave up 5 bases; unmatched junction bases: 11. CDR3 nucleotide sequence: TGTGCCAGCTCCCTCTTCGGGGACAGGGCCCACGAGCAGTACTTC. As protein: CASSLFGDRAHEQYF.

This clone was observed a single time. The rearrangement joins TRBV7-8 to TRBJ2-3, with 7 nucleotides matching TRBD2. V gave up 1 base and J gave up 3 bases; unmatched junction bases: 10. The CDR3 consists of 17 residues. The germline gives CDR1 SGHVS, CDR2 FQNEAQ. The CDR3 region has the DNA TGTGCCAGCAGCTTAGACCTGCTTCGCGGGAGTACAGATACGCAGTATTTT. Protein product: CASSLDLLRGSTDTQYF. The whole variable domain, remainder taken from reference TRBV7-8 and TRBJ2-3, is GAGVSQSPRYKVAKRGQDVALRCDPISGHVSLFWYQQALGQGPEFLTYFQNEAQLDKSGLPSDRFFAERPEGSVSTLKIQRTQQEDSAVYLCASSLDLLRGSTDTQYFGPGTRLTVL.

The V call is TRBV6-6, the J call TRBJ1-1; perhaps TRBD1 as D (6 bases). The CDR3 loop spans 15 amino acids. The ends were cut back, 0 bases at V and 3 bases at J, with 11 bases in the middle. Germline-derived CDR1 and CDR2 are MNHNY and SVGAGI (reference sequence). CDR3 residues: CASSYSWGRDTEAFF. The CDR3 DNA is TGTGCCAGCAGTTACTCCTGGGGGCGAGACACTGAAGCTTTCTTT.

This chain joins TRBV13 and TRBJ1-6, with D perhaps TRBD1 (5 bases). The length of the CDR3 is 16 residues. V lost 3 bases, J lost 2 bases, and 11 bases lay in between. Germline CDR1 and CDR2: PRHDT and FYEKMQ (reference sequence). CDR3 DNA: TGTGCCAGCAGCTTGAGAGGGGACCCCTATAATTCACCCCTCCACTTT. It codes for CASSLRGDPYNSPLHF. Based on the CDR3 plus reference TRBV13 and TRBJ1-6, the full variable domain is AAGVIQSPRHLIKEKRETATLKCYPIPRHDTVYWYQQGPGQDPQFLISFYEKMQSDKGSIPDRFSAQQFSDYHSELNMSSLELGDSALYFCASSLRGDPYNSPLHFGNGTRLTVT.

A single count supports this clone. The V call is TRBV18, the J call TRBJ2-3, with unresolved D. The germline V gene has CDR1 KGHSH and CDR2 LQKENI. The CDR3 sequence is 13 residues long. V gave up 2 bases and J gave up 2 bases, with 5 bases separating them. CDR3 in amino acids: CASSPTLTDTQYF. The DNA for the CDR3 is TGTGCCAGCTCACCAACCCTCACAGATACGCAGTATTTT.

This chain joins TRBV7-9 and TRBJ2-5, with D uncertain. Germline assignment: CDR1 SEHNR and CDR2 FQNEAQ (reference sequence). Trimming stripped 0 bases from V and 4 bases from J, with 9 bases between. CDR3 size: 14 residues. The CDR3 loop is CASSLAENRETQYF. The CDR3 DNA reads TGTGCCAGCAGCTTAGCGGAAAACCGAGAGACCCAGTACTTC.

The chain recombines TRBV4-1 with TRBJ2-7; no clear D gene. Germline CDR1 is MGHRA and CDR2 is YSYEKL. The CDR3 spans 14 residues. V was clipped by 0 bases and J by 2 bases, with 8 bases between them. The CDR3 bases are TGCGCCAGCAGCCAAGAGTGGCATCCCTACGAGCAGTACTTC. Its translation is CASSQEWHPYEQYF.

This chain connects TRBV7-9 to TRBJ1-4; D remains ambiguous. This CDR3 has 16 residues. Trimming removed 1 base from V and 0 bases from J, with 9 bases in between. Germline lookup yields CDR1 SEHNR and CDR2 FQNEAQ (reference sequence). This chain's CDR3 is CASSLELRATNEKLFF. In DNA form, the CDR3 reads TGTGCCAGCAGCTTAGAATTGAGAGCAACTAATGAAAAACTGTTTTTT.

V gene TRBV27 combines with J gene TRBJ2-7; a weak D match, TRBD2 (6 bases). Germline V lookup: CDR1 MNHEY, CDR2 SMNVEV (reference sequence). The CDR3 totals 14 residues. V lost 3 bases and J 7 bases, leaving 16 bases between the germline ends. The CDR3 DNA sequence: TGTGCCAGCAGTTTGGGGACTGGTTTCAGGGAGCAGTACTTC. It is translated as CASSLGTGFREQYF.

CDR3 region: CASSPSAGGSETQYF. The CDR3 DNA reads as TGTGCCAGCAGTCCTTCAGCGGGGGGGAGTGAGACCCAGTACTTC. The chain links TRBV6-5 to TRBJ2-5; 10 bases match TRBD2. Germline V gene data show CDR1 as MNHEY and CDR2 as SVGAGI. The CDR3 totals 15 residues. The junction had 8 bases not matched to a gene; V was cut back by 5 bases and J by 5 bases.

The chain recombines TRBV9 with TRBJ2-3; D not resolved. The CDR3 sequence is 15 residues long. The V and J ends lost 1 base and 0 bases respectively, with 9 bases between them. The germline V gene encodes CDR1 SGDLS and CDR2 YYNGEE. The CDR3 sequence: CASSVQSASTDTQYF. The DNA for the CDR3 is TGTGCCAGCAGCGTACAAAGCGCCAGCACAGATACGCAGTATTTT.

The genes are TRBV28 and TRBJ2-1; possibly TRBD2 for D (5 bases). V was shortened by 5 bases and J by 3 bases, with 14 bases between the two germline ends. The CDR3 totals 15 residues. Germline V CDR1 and CDR2: MDHEN, SYDVKM. CDR3 sequence: CASSARGPCYNEQFF. Here the CDR3 DNA reads TGTGCCAGCAGTGCTCGGGGTCCATGCTACAATGAGCAGTTCTTC. Full variable domain (outside the CDR3, taken from reference TRBV28 and TRBJ2-1): DVKVTQSSRYLVKRTGEKVFLECVQDMDHENMFWYRQDPGLGLRLIYFSYDVKMKEKGDIPEGYSVSREKKERFSLILESASTNQTSMYLCASSARGPCYNEQFFGPGTRLTVL.

The gene calls are TRBV7-6 and TRBJ2-7; no clear D gene. The ends were cut back, 4 bases at V and 4 bases at J, with 17 bases in the middle. CDR3 size: 15 residues. CDR1 is SGHVS, CDR2 FNYEAQ, per germline. CDR3 amino acids: CASSSDLSPLYEQYF. DNA for the CDR3: TGTGCCAGCAGCTCCGACCTATCCCCCCTTTACGAGCAGTACTTC.

The chain combines TRBV25-1 with TRBJ1-3; no clear D gene. The CDR3 length is 13 residues. CDR1 and CDR2 (germline): MGHDK, SYGVNS. V lost 2 bases and J 8 bases, leaving 10 bases between the germline ends. CDR3 DNA: TGTGCCAGCAGTGAAAACCCCCGAGACACCATATATTTT. Translating gives CASSENPRDTIYF.

This clone was seen a single time. The J gene is TRBJ2-1, the V gene TRBV9, with 11 bases identical to TRBD2. Germline CDR1 and CDR2: SGDLS and YYNGEE. This CDR3 region has 15 residues. Trimming took 0 bases from V and 6 from J; bases not matched to a gene: 2. This CDR3 is CASSVVTSGINEQFF. CDR3 DNA: TGTGCCAGCAGCGTAGTGACTAGCGGGATCAATGAGCAGTTCTTC. Complete variable domain (other parts from reference TRBV9 and TRBJ2-1): DSGVTQTPKHLITATGQRVTLRCSPRSGDLSVYWYQQSLDQGLQFLIQYYNGEERAKGNILERFSAQQFPDLHSELNLSSLELGDSALYFCASSVVTSGINEQFFGPGTRLTVL.

In the case of this clone: The identical CDR3 is also encoded by other nucleotide sequences in the sample. The chain couples TRBV13 to TRBJ2-7; 7 positions match TRBD1. This CDR3 has 15 residues. Germline trimming cut 4 bases from V and 2 bases from J; bases unmatched to any gene: 8. Germline lookup yields CDR1 PRHDT and CDR2 FYEKMQ (reference sequence). For the CDR3, the DNA is TGTGCCAGCAGCTCCTCCGGGCAGGGGGCCTACGAGCAGTACTTC. The encoded protein is CASSSSGQGAYEQYF.

The V gene is TRBV5-6, the J gene TRBJ2-5; 8 bases fit TRBD1. The germline V gene has CDR1 SGHDT and CDR2 YYEEEE. This CDR3 contains 16 residues. V lost 4 bases, J lost 4 bases, and 12 bases stayed unmatched. The CDR3: CASSLWHTGGRETQYF. CDR3 nucleotide sequence: TGTGCCAGCAGCCTTTGGCACACAGGGGGTAGAGAGACCCAGTACTTC.